This entry features one T cell receptor (beta chain) sequence. Generated by immunoSEQ multiplex PCR, the TCRdb table keeps only in-frame clones and is missing some. The top ten clones hold over 2.5% of a sample with some 100,000 clones, approximately 91% of them seen once. CDR1 MDHEN and CDR2 SYDVKM come from the germline V gene. Trimming took 9 bases from V and 1 from J; bases not matched to a gene: 9. The CDR3 covers 15 residues. The data derive from a study of T cell changes during pregnancy in multiple sclerosis. The chain recombines TRBV28 with TRBJ1-2, with 9 bases matching TRBD1. This sequence was found in a female donor with multiple sclerosis, enrolled in a pregnancy study. Sequenced material: peripheral blood, taken in the second trimester of pregnancy. CDR3 nucleotide sequence: TGTGCCAGTAGCCAAACAGGGGGCCTTAACTATGGCTACACCTTC. It yields the protein CASSQTGGLNYGYTF.